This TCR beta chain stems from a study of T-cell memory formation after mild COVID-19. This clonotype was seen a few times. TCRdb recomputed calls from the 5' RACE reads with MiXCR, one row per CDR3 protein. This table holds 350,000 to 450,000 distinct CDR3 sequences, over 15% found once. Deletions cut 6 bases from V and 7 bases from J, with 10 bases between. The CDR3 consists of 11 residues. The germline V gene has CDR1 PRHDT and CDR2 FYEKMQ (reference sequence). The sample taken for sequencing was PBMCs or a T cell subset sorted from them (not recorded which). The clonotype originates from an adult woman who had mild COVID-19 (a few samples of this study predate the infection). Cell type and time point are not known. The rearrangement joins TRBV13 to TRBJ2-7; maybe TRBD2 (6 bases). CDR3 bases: TGTGCCAGCAGATCACGGGGGGAGCAGTACTTC. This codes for CASRSRGEQYF.